The TCR beta chain under discussion was sequenced for a study of blood T cell repertoires in COVID-19. Donors were grouped by their self-reported clinical history. Either two negative PCRs, clearance, or symptom resolution qualified Cohort 3 donors as recovered. This clone was observed once. The V segment lost 5 bases and the J segment 0 bases; nucleotides outside the gene matches: 12. Germline CDR1 SGHTA, CDR2 FQGNSA. The CDR3 contains 19 residues. Per the authors' pipeline: For nucleated cells, counts were estimated from reference gene primer amplification. The data were produced by immunoSEQ multiplex PCR, yet TCRdb's version contains in-frame clones alone and is incomplete. D and trimming come from the DNA, and the V and J calls and clone size come from that table. The sample yields 250,000 to 350,000 clones, 80% to 95% seen once.

This receptor was taken from a woman in her 30s who had recovered from COVID-19. The specimen was PBMCs or T cells enriched from blood (not recorded which). The chain employs TRBV7-2 and TRBJ2-7, with 14 nucleotides matching TRBD2. This chain's CDR3 is CASSPSKGGTSGSSYEQYF. The CDR3 DNA reads as TGTGCCAGCAGCCCCTCAAAGGGGGGGACTAGCGGGAGCTCCTACGAGCAGTACTTC.